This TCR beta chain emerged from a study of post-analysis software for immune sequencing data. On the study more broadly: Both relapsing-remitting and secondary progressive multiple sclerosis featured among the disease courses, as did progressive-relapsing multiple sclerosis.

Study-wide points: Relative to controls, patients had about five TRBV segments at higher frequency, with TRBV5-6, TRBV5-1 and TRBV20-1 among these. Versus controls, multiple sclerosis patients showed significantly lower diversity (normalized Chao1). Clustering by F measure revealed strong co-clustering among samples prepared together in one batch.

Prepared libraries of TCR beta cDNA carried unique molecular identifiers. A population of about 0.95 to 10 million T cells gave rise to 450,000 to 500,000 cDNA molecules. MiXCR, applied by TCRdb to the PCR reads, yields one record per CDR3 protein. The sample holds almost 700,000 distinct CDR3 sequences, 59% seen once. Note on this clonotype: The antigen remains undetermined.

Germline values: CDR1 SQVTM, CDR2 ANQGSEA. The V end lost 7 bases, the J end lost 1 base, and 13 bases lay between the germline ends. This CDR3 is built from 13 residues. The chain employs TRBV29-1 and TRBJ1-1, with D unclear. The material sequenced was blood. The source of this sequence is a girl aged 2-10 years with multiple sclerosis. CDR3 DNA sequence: TGCAGCGCAGGAAGATCGGGGAACACTGAAGCTTTCTTT. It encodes CSAGRSGNTEAFF.